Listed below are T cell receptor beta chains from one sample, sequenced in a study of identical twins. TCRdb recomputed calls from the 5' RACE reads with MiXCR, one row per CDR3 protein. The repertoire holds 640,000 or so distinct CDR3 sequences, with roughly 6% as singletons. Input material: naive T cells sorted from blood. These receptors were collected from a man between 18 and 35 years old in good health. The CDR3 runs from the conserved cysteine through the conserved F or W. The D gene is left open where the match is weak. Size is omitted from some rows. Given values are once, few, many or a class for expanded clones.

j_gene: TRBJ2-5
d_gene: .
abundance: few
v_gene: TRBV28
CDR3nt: TGTGCCAGCTGGTCGGGGGGCGCGGCGGAGACCCAGTACTTC
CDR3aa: CASWSGGAAETQYF

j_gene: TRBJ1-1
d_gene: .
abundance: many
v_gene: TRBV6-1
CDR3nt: TGTGCCAGCCTGGGTGGAGTAGGGGAGAGTGAAGCTTTCTTT
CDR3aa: CASLGGVGESEAFF

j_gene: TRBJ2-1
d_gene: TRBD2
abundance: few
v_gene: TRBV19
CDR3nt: TGTGCCAGTAGTCCCGGGGGTAGCGGGACCATTAGCTCCTACAATGAGCAGTTCTTC
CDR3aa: CASSPGGSGTISSYNEQFF

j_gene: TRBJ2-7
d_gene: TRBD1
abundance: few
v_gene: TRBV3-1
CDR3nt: TGTGCCAGCAGCCAGACAGGGTTCGGGCAGTACTTC
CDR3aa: CASSQTGFGQYF

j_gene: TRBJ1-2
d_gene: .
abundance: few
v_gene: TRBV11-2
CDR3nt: TGTGCCAGCAGCGACAATAAGGGAGGCCGAGCTAACTATGGCTACACCTTC
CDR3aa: CASSDNKGGRANYGYTF

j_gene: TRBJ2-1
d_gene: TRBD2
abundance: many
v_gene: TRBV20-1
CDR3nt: TGCAGTGCTAGAGACCGAAGACTAGCTATACATGAGCAGTTCTTC
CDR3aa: CSARDRRLAIHEQFF

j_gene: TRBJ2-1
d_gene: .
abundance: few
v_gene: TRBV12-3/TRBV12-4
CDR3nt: TGTGCCAGCAGTCCAGGAACCCCGGAGCAGTTCTTC
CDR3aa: CASSPGTPEQFF

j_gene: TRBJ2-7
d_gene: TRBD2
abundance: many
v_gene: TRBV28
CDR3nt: TGTGCCAGCAGTTTATCGCGGGGGGCATCCTACGAGCAGTACTTC
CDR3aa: CASSLSRGASYEQYF

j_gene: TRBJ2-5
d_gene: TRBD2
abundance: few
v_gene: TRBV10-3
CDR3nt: TGTGCCATCAGTGAGGCTAGCGGGAAGGAGACCCAGTACTTC
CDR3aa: CAISEASGKETQYF

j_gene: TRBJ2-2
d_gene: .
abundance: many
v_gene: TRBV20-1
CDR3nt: TGCAGTGCGACAGCACAAGATTTGGGGGAGCTGTTTTTT
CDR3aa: CSATAQDLGELFF

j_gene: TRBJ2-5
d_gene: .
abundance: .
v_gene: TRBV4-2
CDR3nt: TGTGCCAGCAGTTTCGTAGGGCAGGGAGGAAGAGAGACCCAGTACTTC
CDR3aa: CASSFVGQGGRETQYF

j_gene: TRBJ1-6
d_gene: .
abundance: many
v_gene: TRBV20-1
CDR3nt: TGCAGTGCTAGGAGCCGCCCGACCTTGCCCCTCCACTTT
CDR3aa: CSARSRPTLPLHF

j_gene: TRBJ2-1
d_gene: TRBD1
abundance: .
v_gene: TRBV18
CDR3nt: TGTGCCAGCTCACCAGAGGACAGGGGGCGCAATGAGCAGTTCTTC
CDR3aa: CASSPEDRGRNEQFF

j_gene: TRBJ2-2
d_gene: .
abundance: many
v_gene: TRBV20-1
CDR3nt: TGCAGTGCTAGATCCTCGGGCACCGGGGAGCTGTTTTTT
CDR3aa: CSARSSGTGELFF

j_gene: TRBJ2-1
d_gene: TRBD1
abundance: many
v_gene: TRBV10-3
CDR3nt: TGTGCCATCTCGACAGGGGGCCAGGGGGATGAGCAGTTCTTC
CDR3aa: CAISTGGQGDEQFF

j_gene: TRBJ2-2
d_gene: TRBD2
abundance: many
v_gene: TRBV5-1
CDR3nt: TGCGCCAGCAGCTTATTAGCGGGAGACCTCACCGGGGAGCTGTTTTTT
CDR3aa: CASSLLAGDLTGELFF

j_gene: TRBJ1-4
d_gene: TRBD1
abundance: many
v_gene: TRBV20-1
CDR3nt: TGCAGTGCCACCCCAGCCAGGGGGGCTAATGAAAAACTGTTTTTT
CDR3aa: CSATPARGANEKLFF

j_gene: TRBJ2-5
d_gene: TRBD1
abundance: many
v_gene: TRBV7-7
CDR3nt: TGTGCCCGACACCAGGGACAGGGAAGGGGAGAGACCCAGTACTTC
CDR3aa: CARHQGQGRGETQYF

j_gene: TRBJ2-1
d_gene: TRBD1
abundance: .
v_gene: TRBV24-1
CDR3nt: TGTGCCACCAGTGATTTTGGGACAGGGGATTCCTACAATGAGCAGTTCTTC
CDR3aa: CATSDFGTGDSYNEQFF

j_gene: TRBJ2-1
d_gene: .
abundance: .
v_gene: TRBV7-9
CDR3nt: TGTGCCAGCAGCCCAAGGGCGGACAATGAGCAGTTCTTC
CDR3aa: CASSPRADNEQFF

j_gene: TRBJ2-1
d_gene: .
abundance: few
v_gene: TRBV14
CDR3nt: TGTGCCAGCAGCCAAGATGGGGGGCTGTGGGAGCAGTTCTTC
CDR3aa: CASSQDGGLWEQFF

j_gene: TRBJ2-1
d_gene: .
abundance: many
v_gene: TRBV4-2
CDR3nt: TGTGCCGCCTCGAGGGCCTCGGTAAACAATGAGCAGTTCTTC
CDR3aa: CAASRASVNNEQFF